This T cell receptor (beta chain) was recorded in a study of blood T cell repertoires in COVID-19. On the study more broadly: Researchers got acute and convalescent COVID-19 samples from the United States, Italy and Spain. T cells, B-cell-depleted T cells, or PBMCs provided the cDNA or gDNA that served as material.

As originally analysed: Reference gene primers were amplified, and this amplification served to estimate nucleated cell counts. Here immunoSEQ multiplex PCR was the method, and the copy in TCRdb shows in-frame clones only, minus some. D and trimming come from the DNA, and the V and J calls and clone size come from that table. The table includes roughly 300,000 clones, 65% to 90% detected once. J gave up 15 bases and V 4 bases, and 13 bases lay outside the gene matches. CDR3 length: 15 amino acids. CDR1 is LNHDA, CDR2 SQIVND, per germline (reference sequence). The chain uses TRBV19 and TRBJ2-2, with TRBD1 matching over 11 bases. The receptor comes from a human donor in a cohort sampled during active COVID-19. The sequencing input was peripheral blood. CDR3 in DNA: TGTGCCAGTAGTACCAATACCGGGACAGGGGGTTTGATGTTTTTT. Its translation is CASSTNTGTGGLMFF.